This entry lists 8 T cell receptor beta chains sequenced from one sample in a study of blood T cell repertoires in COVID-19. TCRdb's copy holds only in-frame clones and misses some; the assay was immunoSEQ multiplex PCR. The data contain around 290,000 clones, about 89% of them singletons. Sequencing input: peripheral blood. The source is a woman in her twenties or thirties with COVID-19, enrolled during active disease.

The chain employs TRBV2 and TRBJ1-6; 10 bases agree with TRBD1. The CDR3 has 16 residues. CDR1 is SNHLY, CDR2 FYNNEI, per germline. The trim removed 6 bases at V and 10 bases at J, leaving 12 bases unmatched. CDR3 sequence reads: CASRGSGTGVNSPLHF. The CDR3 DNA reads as TGTGCCAGCAGAGGAAGCGGGACAGGGGTGAACTCACCCCTCCACTTT.

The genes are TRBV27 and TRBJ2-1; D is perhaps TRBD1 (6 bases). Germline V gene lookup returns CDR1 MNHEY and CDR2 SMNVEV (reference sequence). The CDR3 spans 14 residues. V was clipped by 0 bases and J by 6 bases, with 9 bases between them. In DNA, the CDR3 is TGTGCCAGCAGTTTATCTGGGGGCGTCAATGAGCAGTTCTTC. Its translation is CASSLSGGVNEQFF.

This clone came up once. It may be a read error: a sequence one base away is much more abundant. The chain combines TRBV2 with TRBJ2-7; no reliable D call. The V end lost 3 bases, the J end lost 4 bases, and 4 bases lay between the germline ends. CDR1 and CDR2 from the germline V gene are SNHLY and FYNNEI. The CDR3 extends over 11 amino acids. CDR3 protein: CASSDGYEQYF. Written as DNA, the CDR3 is TGTGCCAGCAGTGACGGGTACGAGCAGTACTTC.

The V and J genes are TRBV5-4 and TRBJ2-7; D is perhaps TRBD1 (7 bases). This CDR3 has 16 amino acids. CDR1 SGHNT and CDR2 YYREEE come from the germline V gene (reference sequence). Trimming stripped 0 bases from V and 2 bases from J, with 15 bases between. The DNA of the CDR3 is TGTGCCAGCAGCTTGGCCAAGGACAGGACTACCTACGAGCAGTACTTC. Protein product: CASSLAKDRTTYEQYF.

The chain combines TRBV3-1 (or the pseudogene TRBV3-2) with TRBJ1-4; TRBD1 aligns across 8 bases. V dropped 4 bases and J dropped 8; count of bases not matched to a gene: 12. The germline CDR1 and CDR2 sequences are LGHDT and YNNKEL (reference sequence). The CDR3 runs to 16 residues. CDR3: CASSPAGTGRLEKLFF. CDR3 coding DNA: TGTGCCAGCAGCCCCGCCGGGACAGGACGACTAGAAAAACTGTTTTTT.

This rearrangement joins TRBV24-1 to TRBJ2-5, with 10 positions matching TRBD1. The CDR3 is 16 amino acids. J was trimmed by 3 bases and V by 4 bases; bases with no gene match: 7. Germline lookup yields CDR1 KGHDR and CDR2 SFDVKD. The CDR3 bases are TGTGCCACCAGTGACGCCCGGACAGGGGGTGAAGAGACCCAGTACTTC. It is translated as CATSDARTGGEETQYF.

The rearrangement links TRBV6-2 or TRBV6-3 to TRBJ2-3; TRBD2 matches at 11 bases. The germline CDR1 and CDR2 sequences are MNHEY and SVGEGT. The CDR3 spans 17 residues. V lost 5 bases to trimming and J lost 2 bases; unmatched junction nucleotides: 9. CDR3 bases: TGTGCCAGCAGTGCCCTAGCGGGAGGCCCCCCCACAGATACGCAGTATTTT. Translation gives CASSALAGGPPTDTQYF.

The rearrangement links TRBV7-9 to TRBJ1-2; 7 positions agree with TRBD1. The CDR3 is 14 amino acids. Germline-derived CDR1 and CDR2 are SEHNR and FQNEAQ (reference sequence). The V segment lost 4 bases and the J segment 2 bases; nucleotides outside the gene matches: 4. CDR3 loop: CASSSPTGNYGYTF. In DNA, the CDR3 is TGTGCCAGCAGCTCCCCGACAGGGAACTATGGCTACACCTTC.